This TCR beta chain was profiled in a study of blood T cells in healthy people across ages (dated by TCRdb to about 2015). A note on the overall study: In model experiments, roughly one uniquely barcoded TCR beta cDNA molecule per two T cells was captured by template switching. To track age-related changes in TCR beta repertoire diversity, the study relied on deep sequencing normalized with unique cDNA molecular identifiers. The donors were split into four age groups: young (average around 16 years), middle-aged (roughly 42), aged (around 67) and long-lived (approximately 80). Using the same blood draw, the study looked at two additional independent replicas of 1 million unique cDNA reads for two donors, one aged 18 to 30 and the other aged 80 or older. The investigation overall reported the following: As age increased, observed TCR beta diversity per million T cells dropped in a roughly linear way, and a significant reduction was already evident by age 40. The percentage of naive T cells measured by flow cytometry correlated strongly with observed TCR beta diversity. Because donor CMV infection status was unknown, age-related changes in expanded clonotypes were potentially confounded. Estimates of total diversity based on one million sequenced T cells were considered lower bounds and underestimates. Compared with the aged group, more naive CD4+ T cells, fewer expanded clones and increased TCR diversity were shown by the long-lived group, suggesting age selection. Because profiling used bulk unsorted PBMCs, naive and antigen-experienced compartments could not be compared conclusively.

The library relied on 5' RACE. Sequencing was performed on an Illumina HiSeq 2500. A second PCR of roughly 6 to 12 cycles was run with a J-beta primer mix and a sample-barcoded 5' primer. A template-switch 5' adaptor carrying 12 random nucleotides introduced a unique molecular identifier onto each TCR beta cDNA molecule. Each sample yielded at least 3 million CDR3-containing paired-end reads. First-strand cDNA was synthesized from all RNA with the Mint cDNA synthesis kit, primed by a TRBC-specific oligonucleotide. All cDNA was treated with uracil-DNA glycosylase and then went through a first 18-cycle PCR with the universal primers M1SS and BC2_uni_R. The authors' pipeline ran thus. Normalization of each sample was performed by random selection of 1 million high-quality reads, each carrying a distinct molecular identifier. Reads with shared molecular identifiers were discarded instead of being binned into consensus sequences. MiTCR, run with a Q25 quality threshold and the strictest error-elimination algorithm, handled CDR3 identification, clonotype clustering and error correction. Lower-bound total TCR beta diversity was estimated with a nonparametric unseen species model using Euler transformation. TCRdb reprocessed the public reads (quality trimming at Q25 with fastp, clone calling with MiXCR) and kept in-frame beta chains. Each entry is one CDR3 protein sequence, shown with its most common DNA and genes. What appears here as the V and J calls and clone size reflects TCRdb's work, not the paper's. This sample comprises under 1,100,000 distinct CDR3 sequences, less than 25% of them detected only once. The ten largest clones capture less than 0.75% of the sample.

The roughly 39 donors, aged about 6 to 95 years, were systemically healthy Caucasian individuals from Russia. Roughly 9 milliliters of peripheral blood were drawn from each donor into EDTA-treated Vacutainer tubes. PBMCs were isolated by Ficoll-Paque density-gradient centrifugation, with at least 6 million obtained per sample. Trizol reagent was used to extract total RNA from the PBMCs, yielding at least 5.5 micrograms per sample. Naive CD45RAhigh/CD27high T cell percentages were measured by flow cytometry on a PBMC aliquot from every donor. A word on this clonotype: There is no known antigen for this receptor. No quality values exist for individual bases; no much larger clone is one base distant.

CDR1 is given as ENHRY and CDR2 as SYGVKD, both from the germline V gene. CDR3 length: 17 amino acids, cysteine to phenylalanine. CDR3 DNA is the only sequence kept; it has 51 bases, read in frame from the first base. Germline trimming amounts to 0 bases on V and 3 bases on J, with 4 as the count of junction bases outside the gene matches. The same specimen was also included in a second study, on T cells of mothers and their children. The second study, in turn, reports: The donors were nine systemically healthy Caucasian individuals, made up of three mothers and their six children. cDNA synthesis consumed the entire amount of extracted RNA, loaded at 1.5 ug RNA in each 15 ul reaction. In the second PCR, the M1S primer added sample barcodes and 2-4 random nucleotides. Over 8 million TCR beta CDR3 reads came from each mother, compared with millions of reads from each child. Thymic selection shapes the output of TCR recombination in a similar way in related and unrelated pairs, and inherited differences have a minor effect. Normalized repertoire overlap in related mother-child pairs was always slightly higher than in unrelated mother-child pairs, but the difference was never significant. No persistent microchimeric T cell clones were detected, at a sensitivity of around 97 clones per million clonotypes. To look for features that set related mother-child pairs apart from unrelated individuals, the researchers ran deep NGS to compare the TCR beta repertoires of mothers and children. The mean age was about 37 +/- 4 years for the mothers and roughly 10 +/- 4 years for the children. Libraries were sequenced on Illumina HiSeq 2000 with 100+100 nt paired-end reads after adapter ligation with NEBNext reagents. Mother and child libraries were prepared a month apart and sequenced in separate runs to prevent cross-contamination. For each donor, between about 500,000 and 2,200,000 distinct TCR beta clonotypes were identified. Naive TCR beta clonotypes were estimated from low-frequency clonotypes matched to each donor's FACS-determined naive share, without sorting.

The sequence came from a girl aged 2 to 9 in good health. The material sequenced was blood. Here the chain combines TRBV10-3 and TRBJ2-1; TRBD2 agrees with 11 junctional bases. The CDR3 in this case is CAISESLAGGLYNEQFF. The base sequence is TGTGCCATCAGTGAGTCGCTAGCGGGAGGTCTCTACAATGAGCAGTTCTTC.